One and the same sample provided the 26 T cell receptor beta chains below, sequenced in a study of human T cells and chemical hapten exposure. The time point here: pre-sensitization, week 0. Treatment described: therapeutic diphenylcyclopropenone sensitization with weekly scalp DPC. Each CDR3 protein gets one entry after TCRdb re-called the RACE reads with MiXCR. This sample has a few hundred thousand distinct CDR3 sequences; roughly 6% occur once, and the top ten carry around 8.8%. This sample comprised whole blood, obtained in connection with sensitization to the hapten diphenylcyclopropenone (DPC). The receptors originated from a woman aged 18-29 years with alopecia areata. Some clones in this sample may be carry-over from other donors' samples.

This clonotype was recorded at least ten times. The genes are TRBV4-2 and TRBJ2-3; D call uncertain. This CDR3 spans 16 amino acids. V gave up 4 bases and J gave up 0 bases, with 14 bases separating them. Germline CDR1 LGHNA, CDR2 YNFKEQ. CDR3 DNA sequence: TGTGCCAGCAGCCCAGTTGAGATACTTAGCACAGATACGCAGTATTTT. Translating gives CASSPVEILSTDTQYF.

The rearrangement links TRBV6-5 to TRBJ1-2; unclear D gene. Germline CDR1 is MNHEY and CDR2 is SVGAGI. V dropped 5 bases and J dropped 2 bases, with 12 bases sitting between them. The CDR3 loop spans 14 amino acids. CDR3 sequence (DNA): TGTGCCAGCAGTCGCCTAGACACAAACTATGGCTACACCTTC. Encoded protein: CASSRLDTNYGYTF.

A few counts support this clonotype. This sequence joins TRBV5-4 and TRBJ2-3; 9 positions agree with TRBD2. The germline CDR1 and CDR2 sequences are SGHNT and YYREEE (reference sequence). This CDR3 has 13 residues. V was pared by 4 bases and J by 5 bases, with 2 bases of the junction left unmatched. DNA of the CDR3: TGTGCCAGCAGCCGACTAGCGGAAGATACGCAGTATTTT. Translation: CASSRLAEDTQYF.

This clonotype has at least ten counts. The chain joins TRBV3-1 to TRBJ2-1; D is uncertain. The CDR3 consists of 16 residues. Germline lookup yields CDR1 LGHDT and CDR2 YNNKEL (reference sequence). The germline V and J ends were trimmed by 0 bases and 3 bases, with 12 bases remaining between them. The CDR3 protein is CASSQDRTFFYNEQFF. CDR3 nucleotides: TGTGCCAGCAGCCAAGATCGAACGTTCTTCTACAATGAGCAGTTCTTC.

This sequence joins TRBV12-3 or TRBV12-4 and TRBJ2-5, with D tentatively TRBD2 (5 bases). The V gene lost 7 bases and the J gene lost 5 bases, with 14 bases spanning the gap. CDR3 length equals 13 residues. For the CDR3, the DNA is TGTGCCAGCACCCTCCCGGCGGGTGAGACCCAGTACTTC. This gives the protein CASTLPAGETQYF.

The chain uses TRBV12-3 or TRBV12-4 and TRBJ1-4; no definite D call. CDR3 size: 13 residues. Trimming removed 4 bases from V and 4 bases from J, with 7 bases in between. CDR3: CASSSGVNEKLFF. DNA of the CDR3: TGTGCCAGCAGTTCCGGGGTTAATGAAAAACTGTTTTTT.

At least ten counts were recorded for this clonotype. The chain couples TRBV20-1 to TRBJ2-3, with D maybe TRBD2 (6 bases). CDR3 length: 15 amino acids. V was shortened by 5 bases and J by 4 bases, with 19 bases between the two germline ends. CDR1 and CDR2 (germline): DFQATT, SNEGSKA (reference sequence). The CDR3 DNA follows: TGCAGTGCTCCCCCCTTGACTAGTAAGGCAGATACGCAGTATTTT. This codes for CSAPPLTSKADTQYF.

There are a few counts of this clonotype. J is TRBJ2-2 and V is TRBV24-1; D tentatively fits TRBD1 or TRBD2 (5 bases each). V lost 12 bases to trimming and J lost 4 bases, with 11 bases between them. CDR3 length: 12 amino acids. CDR1 is KGHDR, CDR2 SFDVKD, per germline. The CDR3 is CASEGPTGELFF. The CDR3 nucleotides are TGTGCCTCCGAGGGGCCCACCGGGGAGCTGTTTTTT.

This clonotype was recorded at least ten times. The rearrangement links TRBV5-1 to TRBJ2-3; 9 positions match TRBD1. Germline assignment: CDR1 SGHRS and CDR2 YFSETQ. The ends lost 5 bases at V and 3 bases at J; junction bases unmatched: 4. The CDR3 runs 14 residues. The CDR3, as DNA: TGCGCCAGCAGTAAGGGACAGGGTACAGATACGCAGTATTTT. Translation: CASSKGQGTDTQYF.

The sample holds a few counts of this clonotype. The chain combines TRBV12-3 or TRBV12-4 with TRBJ2-5; D could derive from TRBD1 or TRBD2 (5 bases each). The CDR3 extends over 13 amino acids. V lost 1 base, J lost 5 bases, and 8 bases lay in between. CDR3 sequence (DNA): TGTGCCAGCAGTTTAGAACGGGACGAGACCCAGTACTTC. Its protein is CASSLERDETQYF.

A few counts support this clonotype. The chain combines TRBV18 with TRBJ2-7, with a possible D match to TRBD1 (5 bases). The V end was cut by 3 bases, the J end by 3 bases, with 9 bases between. This CDR3 contains 13 residues. Germline V CDR1 and CDR2: KGHSH, LQKENI. DNA of the CDR3: TGTGCCAGCTCACCCTCAGGGTACTACGAGCAGTACTTC. Translating gives CASSPSGYYEQYF.

This clonotype has only a few counts. The genes are TRBV27 and TRBJ2-1; 7 bases map to TRBD1. This CDR3 is built from 16 residues. With V trimmed by 3 bases and J by 4 bases, 9 bases remained unmatched. In germline, CDR1 is MNHEY, CDR2 SMNVEV (reference sequence). The CDR3 region is CASSFTTGTVYNEQFF. As DNA, the CDR3 is TGTGCCAGCAGTTTTACTACCGGGACAGTATACAATGAGCAGTTCTTC.

This clonotype was counted between two and nine times. V and J are TRBV20-1 and TRBJ2-7; D may correspond to TRBD1 or TRBD2 (5 bases each). There are 12 residues in the CDR3. Looked up from germline, CDR1 is DFQATT and CDR2 is SNEGSKA (reference sequence). Trimming took off 3 bases at V and 4 bases at J, with 10 bases between the two ends. CDR3 DNA: TGCAGTGCTAGCCGCAGGGAGTACGAGCAGTACTTC. Translation gives CSASRREYEQYF.

This clonotype has a handful of counts. The chain carries TRBV12-3 or TRBV12-4 and TRBJ1-1; 8 bases line up with TRBD1. J gave up 4 bases and V 0 bases, and 7 bases lay outside the gene matches. The CDR3 is 16 amino acids. The CDR3 nucleotides read TGTGCCAGCAGTTTAGCCCTTGGACAGGGTAGCACTGAAGCTTTCTTT. As protein: CASSLALGQGSTEAFF.

The sample holds many counts of this clonotype. CDR3 amino acids: CASSLGTGAGNQPQHF. The CDR3 coding sequence is TGCGCCAGCAGCTTGGGTACGGGGGCAGGCAATCAGCCCCAGCATTTT. The rearrangement links TRBV5-1 to TRBJ1-5; TRBD1 is a possible D gene (6 bases). V was clipped by 0 bases and J by 2 bases, with 12 bases between them. The CDR3 has 16 amino acids. CDR1 is SGHRS and CDR2 is YFSETQ in the germline V gene.

This clonotype was counted ten times or more. This rearrangement joins TRBV7-2 to TRBJ2-3, with 9 bases fitting TRBD2. Germline CDR1 is SGHTA and CDR2 is FQGNSA. This CDR3 is built from 15 residues. Trimming took 5 bases from V and 5 from J; bases not matched to a gene: 8. CDR3 in amino acids: CASSPAGGPVDTQYF. CDR3 DNA: TGTGCCAGCAGCCCCGCGGGGGGGCCTGTAGATACGCAGTATTTT.

Ten or more counts support this clonotype. The chain has TRBV28 and TRBJ1-6; no clear D. This CDR3 has 14 residues. CDR1 is MDHEN, CDR2 SYDVKM, per germline. Deletions cut 3 bases from V and 7 bases from J, with 10 bases between. The CDR3 region has the DNA TGTGCCAGCAGTTTTCGGGTTTGGAATTCACCCCTCCACTTT. It specifies CASSFRVWNSPLHF.

The chain couples TRBV4-2 to TRBJ2-3; D not certain. Trimming stripped 4 bases from V and 12 bases from J, with 14 bases between. Germline-derived CDR1 and CDR2 are LGHNA and YNFKEQ. The CDR3 is 12 amino acids. In DNA form, the CDR3 reads TGTGCCAGCAGCCTTAACTACGGGCTACAGTATTTT. It encodes CASSLNYGLQYF.

This clonotype has more than one count but fewer than ten. The chain is built from TRBV28 and TRBJ2-6; D is ambiguous. Trimming took off 5 bases at V and 0 bases at J, with 14 bases between the two ends. Germline CDR1 MDHEN, CDR2 SYDVKM. The CDR3 runs to 17 residues. The CDR3 loop reads CASSPAPGPSGANVLTF. In DNA form, the CDR3 reads TGTGCCAGCAGTCCAGCCCCTGGGCCCTCTGGGGCCAACGTCCTGACTTTC.

This clonotype was detected only a few times. The chain links TRBV18 to TRBJ1-1; 7 bases fit TRBD1. Germline trimming cut 1 base from V and 5 bases from J; bases unmatched to any gene: 4. CDR1 is KGHSH, CDR2 LQKENI, per germline. The length of the CDR3 is 14 residues. DNA of the CDR3: TGTGCCAGCTCACCACTATCCAGGGGGACTGAAGCTTTCTTT. Protein sequence: CASSPLSRGTEAFF.

This clonotype was picked up many times. The chain has TRBV6-2 or TRBV6-3 and TRBJ1-1; D gene ambiguous. The germline V and J ends were trimmed by 7 bases and 0 bases, with 12 bases remaining between them. The germline CDR1 and CDR2 sequences are MNHEY and SVGEGT. This CDR3 has 14 amino acids. The CDR3 DNA reads TGTGCCAGCACCCGCCCAGGCGTGAACACTGAAGCTTTCTTT. It translates to CASTRPGVNTEAFF.

This clonotype was seen repeatedly, ten times or more. The rearrangement joins TRBV4-3 to TRBJ2-3, with a possible D match to TRBD2 (5 bases). In germline, CDR1 is LGHNA, CDR2 YSLEER. Between the trimmed V and J ends, which lost 5 bases and 3 bases, there was a span of 12 bases. The CDR3 consists of 14 residues. In DNA form, the CDR3 reads TGCGCCAGCAGCTACAACACGGGGACAGATACGCAGTATTTT. Its protein product is CASSYNTGTDTQYF.

This clonotype turned up a few times. CDR3 nucleotides: TGTGCCAGCGGCCGGGACACTAATGAAAAACTGTTTTTT. Protein sequence: CASGRDTNEKLFF. The chain is built from TRBV12-3 or TRBV12-4 and TRBJ1-4; TRBD1 might be the D (5 bases). Trimming stripped 8 bases from V and 2 bases from J, with 9 bases between. CDR3 length: 13 residues.

Only a few counts were recorded for this clonotype. V and J are TRBV28 and TRBJ1-1; no definite D call. Germline CDR1 reads MDHEN; CDR2 reads SYDVKM. V was pared by 4 bases and J by 7 bases, with 10 bases between. This CDR3 spans 12 amino acids. The CDR3 sequence is CASSSSGSEAFF. The CDR3 DNA sequence: TGTGCCAGCAGTTCGTCCGGGAGTGAAGCTTTCTTT.

In this sample, this clonotype turned up a few times. The chain is built from TRBV24-1 and TRBJ2-2, with TRBD2 matching over 13 bases. CDR3 length equals 19 residues. Germline V gene data show CDR1 as KGHDR and CDR2 as SFDVKD. V was pared by 2 bases and J by 2 bases, with 7 bases of the junction left unmatched. CDR3 loop: CATSDSRLAGGANTGELFF. The CDR3 DNA reads TGTGCCACCAGTGATTCCAGACTAGCGGGGGGCGCAAACACCGGGGAGCTGTTTTTT.

The J gene is TRBJ2-7, the V gene TRBV18; possible D gene TRBD1, 6 bases. The V gene lost 2 bases and the J gene lost 0 bases, with 11 bases spanning the gap. Germline lookup yields CDR1 KGHSH and CDR2 LQKENI. The CDR3 sequence is 15 residues long. CDR3: CASSPRGHSSYEQYF. Written as DNA, the CDR3 is TGTGCCAGCTCACCAAGGGGACATAGCTCCTACGAGCAGTACTTC.